This TCR beta chain was observed in a study of shared clonotypes between healthy human individuals. Looking at the study overall: Three plates were used per donor for CD4 naive, three for CD4 memory, two for CD8 naive and one for CD8 memory. Study findings and constraints: Across subsets, estimated richness was generally greater for naive than for memory populations.

Points on this clone: Its antigen is unknown. This may come from a read error, since a much larger clone is one base off.

The repertoire was sequenced with immunoSEQ multiplex PCR; TCRdb's copy has only in-frame clones and lacks some. The profile covers around 1,100,000 clones, with 60% to 80% appearing a single time and over 0.8% taken by the ten largest. CDR3 length: 13 amino acids. CDR1 and CDR2 from the germline V gene are LNHDA and SQIVND (reference sequence). Trimming removed 6 bases at V and 1 base at J, with 7 bases between. The sequencing input was memory CD4+ T cells from PBMCs. The sample's subset: CD45RA-negative fraction. The chain has TRBV19 and TRBJ1-5; perhaps TRBD1 as D (5 bases). This TCR derives from a man between 18 and 35 years old in good health. Some clones in this sample may be carry-over from other donors' samples. The CDR3 DNA sequence: TGTGCCAGTAGGCGGGACAGCAATCAGCCCCAGCATTTT. This gives the protein CASRRDSNQPQHF.